These 20 T cell receptor beta chains originate from one sample sequenced in a study of tumor and adjacent non-tumor tissue in lung cancer. No cell sorting was done before RNA was extracted from the tissue. Three rounds of nested PCR, following a modified ARM-PCR protocol, produced the TCRbeta library. One entry per CDR3 protein results from TCRdb running MiXCR on the multiplex PCR reads. Found here are about 79,000 distinct CDR3 sequences, roughly 72% of them singletons; the top ten hold approximately 9.5%. The sample comprised lung tumor tissue. Receptors originate from a woman aged 40 to 49 with non-small cell lung cancer.

A note on this clonotype: This may be a read error: a much more frequent sequence differs by one nucleotide. The rearrangement uses TRBV5-1 and TRBJ1-4; no reliable D call. Germline values: CDR1 SGHRS, CDR2 YFSETQ. The CDR3 runs 12 residues. The CDR3 DNA reads TGCTCCAGCAGCTTGAACGGTGAAAAACTGTTTTTT. Amino acids: CSSSLNGEKLFF.

Of note for this clonotype: A read error may produce the germline difference seen at one junction end. This chain uses TRBV4-1 with TRBJ2-7; 9 nucleotides match TRBD1. Germline CDR1 is MGHRA and CDR2 is YSYEKL. CDR3 size: 14 residues. The CDR3 here is CASSQGTGTYEQYF. CDR3 coding DNA: TGTGCCAGCAGCCAGGGGACAGGGACCTACGAGCAGTACTTC.

In the case of this clonotype: Germline is not matched at one junction end, which may reflect a read error. The chain links TRBV6-6 to TRBJ1-2; possibly TRBD1 for D (5 bases). The CDR3 has 15 residues. Looked up from germline, CDR1 is MNHNY and CDR2 is SVGAGI (reference sequence). CDR3 DNA: TGTGGCAGCAGTTCCCAGCAGGGAGGTCTGGATGACTACACCTTC. Translating gives CGSSSQQGGLDDYTF.

This clonotype was counted many times. The chain has TRBV6-5 and TRBJ1-1; TRBD1 agrees at 7 bases. Unmatched junction bases numbered 10, after V lost 6 bases and J lost 3 bases. Looked up from germline, CDR1 is MNHEY and CDR2 is SVGAGI. CDR3 size: 15 residues. Written as DNA, the CDR3 is TGTGCCAGCAGCCTCGACAGGGATCCGTACACTGAAGCTTTCTTT. This translates into CASSLDRDPYTEAFF.

This chain joins TRBV28 and TRBJ2-1; D gene unclear. Trimming left V 10 bases short and J 15 bases short, with 19 bases between. The CDR3 is made up of 11 amino acids. Germline CDR1 MDHEN, CDR2 SYDVKM. The CDR3 DNA reads TGTGCCATCATAAGAATAGGGAATCCGTTCTTC. Amino acid sequence: CAIIRIGNPFF.

The chain carries TRBV7-3 and TRBJ2-5, with a weak D call TRBD1 (6 bases). Trimming cost V 2 bases and J 6 bases, with 10 bases left between them. Germline V lookup: CDR1 SGHTA, CDR2 FQGTGA. This CDR3 region has 13 residues. CDR3 protein: CASSLGTGKTQYF. The CDR3 DNA reads TGTGCCAGCAGCTTAGGAACAGGGAAGACCCAGTACTTC.

This rearrangement joins TRBV11-2 to TRBJ2-1, with D maybe TRBD2 (6 bases). Looked up from germline, CDR1 is SGHAT and CDR2 is FQNNGV. The ends were cut back, 8 bases at V and 7 bases at J, with 24 bases in the middle. CDR3 length equals 16 residues. CDR3 bases: TGTGCCAGCGGCAGGACACTAGCTGCACTGTATAATGAGCAGTTCTTC. Its translation: CASGRTLAALYNEQFF.

Points on this clonotype: At one end, the junction sequence differs from germline, possibly due to a read error. This CDR3 is CVSSPGVAWGTNTQYF. CDR3 DNA: TGTGTCAGCAGTCCCGGGGTAGCCTGGGGGACAAATACACAGTATTTT. This chain joins TRBV12-3 or TRBV12-4 and TRBJ2-3; a possible D gene is TRBD1 (6 bases). The CDR3 spans 16 residues.

On this clonotype itself: Just one base apart from a much larger clone, this may be a read error. The chain combines TRBV12-3 or TRBV12-4 with TRBJ1-2; D is perhaps TRBD1 (5 bases). CDR3 length: 16 residues. The CDR3 DNA is TGTGCCAGCAGCCGCTATCCCAGGACATCTAACTATGTCTACACCTTC. Translating gives CASSRYPRTSNYVYTF.

About this clonotype itself: One junction end disagrees with the germline gene, perhaps due to a read error. V is TRBV7-3 and J is TRBJ2-1; 10 nucleotides match TRBD2. The CDR3 contains 15 residues. CDR1 is SGHTA, CDR2 FQGTGA, per germline. The CDR3 loop is CTSSSTSGTYNEQFF. The CDR3 region has the DNA TGTACCAGCAGCTCCACTAGCGGGACCTACAATGAGCAGTTCTTC.

This clonotype was observed once. One end of the junction does not line up with germline, which may come from a read error. The chain carries TRBV12-3 or TRBV12-4 and TRBJ2-2, with D perhaps TRBD2 (6 bases). This CDR3 contains 13 residues. The DNA of the CDR3 is TGTGCCACCTGGGACTCGAACACCGGGGAGCTGATTTTT. It encodes CATWDSNTGELIF.

Concerning this clonotype itself: Being one base from a much bigger clone, this may be a read error. The genes are TRBV20-1 and TRBJ2-1, with no clear D. V lost 0 bases, J lost 7 bases, and 13 bases lay in between. The CDR3 contains 14 residues. The germline CDR1 and CDR2 sequences are DFQATT and SNEGSKA (reference sequence). The CDR3 DNA is TGCAGTGCTAGAGATTTCGACACCAGGAATGAGCAGTTCTTC. This gives the protein CSARDFDTRNEQFF.

As to this clonotype: A read error may explain this, as a much larger clone is one base away. V is TRBV2 and J is TRBJ2-3; 10 bases agree with TRBD2. Trimming at V came to 6 bases and at J to 3 bases, leaving 6 bases not matched to a gene. There are 15 residues in the CDR3. Germline V lookup: CDR1 SNHLY, CDR2 FYNNEI. This CDR3 is CASRVLAGMTDTQYF. The CDR3 DNA is TGTGCCAGCAGGGTACTAGCGGGAATGACAGATACGCAGTATTTT. Full variable domain (missing parts from reference TRBV2 and TRBJ2-3): EPEVTQTPSHQVTQMGQEVILRCVPISNHLYFYWYRQILGQKVEFLVSFYNNEISEKSEIFDDQFSVERPDGSNFTLKIRSTKLEDSAMYFCASRVLAGMTDTQYFGPGTRLTVL.

As regards this clonotype: The junction shows a germline mismatch at one end, possibly a read error. The chain links TRBV6-5 to TRBJ1-2; D unresolved. This CDR3 is built from 13 residues. Per the germline V gene, CDR1 is MNHEY and CDR2 is SVGAGI. CDR3 sequence: CAISAGADYDYTF. DNA of the CDR3: TGTGCCATCAGTGCGGGAGCCGACTATGACTACACCTTC.

This clonotype occurred many times. The rearrangement joins TRBV7-8 to TRBJ1-2; D unclear. The V end was cut by 5 bases, the J end by 4 bases, with 17 bases between. The CDR3 covers 15 residues. From germline, CDR1 is SGHVS and CDR2 FQNEAQ. The CDR3 DNA follows: TGTGCCAGCAGCCCCACCCCTCGGGAGTTCTATGGCTACACCTTC. Its protein product is CASSPTPREFYGYTF.

As to this clonotype: This may be a read error, as it is one base from a much larger clone. CDR3 DNA sequence: TGTACCTGGACGCAGGGTGTCTATGGCTACACCTTC. This gives the protein CTWTQGVYGYTF. The rearrangement uses TRBV30 and TRBJ1-2; weak D call: TRBD1 (5 bases). CDR3 size: 12 residues. Per germline, CDR1 GTSNPN and CDR2 SVGIG (reference sequence).

This clonotype was found once. V is TRBV21-1 and J is TRBJ1-1. TRBV21-1 constitutes a pseudogene. The CDR3 loop spans 16 amino acids. In DNA, the CDR3 is TGTGCCAGCAGCCACAATATCAGGCGGGTGAACAGTGAAGCTTTCTTT. This codes for CASSHNIRRVNSEAFF.

In this sample, this clonotype turned up once. An end of the junction differs from the germline gene, which may be a read error. The V and J genes are TRBV5-6 and TRBJ2-7; D unresolved. The CDR3 is 11 residues long. Per the germline V gene, CDR1 is SGHDT and CDR2 is YYEEEE. CDR3 protein: CVSSLRYEQYF. CDR3 DNA: TGTGTCAGCAGCTTACGCTACGAGCAGTACTTC.

This clonotype has ten or more counts. The J gene is TRBJ1-3, the V gene TRBV14; D not resolved. The CDR3 runs to 15 residues. Trimming pared 4 bases from V and 0 bases from J, leaving 10 bases between. Germline CDR1 SGHDN, CDR2 FVKESK. CDR3 DNA: TGTGCCAGCAGCCTTCTCGAGGGCTCTGGAAACACCATATATTTT. Protein sequence: CASSLLEGSGNTIYF.

Regarding this clonotype: Lacking the conserved final phenylalanine or tryptophan, this CDR3 likely reflects a read error. The chain uses TRBV11-2 and TRBJ2-7; 7 nucleotides match TRBD2. This CDR3 spans 16 amino acids. CDR1 and CDR2 from the germline V gene are SGHAT and FQNNGV. Trimming took 8 bases from V and 3 from J; bases not matched to a gene: 16. The CDR3 region has the DNA TGTGCCAGCTGCCCCCTCGGTGGGGAGGGGTACTACGAGCAGTACATC. Translating gives CASCPLGGEGYYEQYI.